The source of this T cell receptor (beta chain) is a study of beta chain features in type 1 diabetes. The study reverse transcribed the entire isolated RNA, so it sequenced expressed TCRB transcripts. Reads from naive, central memory and regulatory T cell samples averaged about 3.57 million. Some clones are missing from TCRdb's copy, which holds only in-frame ones; the method was immunoSEQ multiplex PCR. The table records under 900,000 clones, about 17% of them present only once. Source material: naive CD4+ T cells from blood. This sequence originates from a woman aged 18-29 years in good health.

The CDR3 region has the DNA TGTGCCAGCAGCGTAGCTGCCTACCCAACCGAGCAGTACTTC. Its protein is CASSVAAYPTEQYF. This chain links TRBV9 with TRBJ2-7; D is unresolved. Germline CDR1 and CDR2: SGDLS and YYNGEE. This CDR3 region has 14 residues. Trimming took off 0 bases at V and 6 bases at J, with 13 bases between the two ends.